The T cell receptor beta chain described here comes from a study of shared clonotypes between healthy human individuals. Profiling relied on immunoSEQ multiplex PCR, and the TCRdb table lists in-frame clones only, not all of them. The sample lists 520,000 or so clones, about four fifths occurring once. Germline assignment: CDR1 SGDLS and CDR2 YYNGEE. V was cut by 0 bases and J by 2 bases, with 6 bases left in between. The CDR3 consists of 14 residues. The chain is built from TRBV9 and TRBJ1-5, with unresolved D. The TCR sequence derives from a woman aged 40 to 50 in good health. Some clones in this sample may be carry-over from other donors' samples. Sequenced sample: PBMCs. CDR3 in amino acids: CASSVDIGNQPQHF. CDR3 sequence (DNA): TGTGCCAGCAGCGTAGATATTGGCAATCAGCCCCAGCATTTT.